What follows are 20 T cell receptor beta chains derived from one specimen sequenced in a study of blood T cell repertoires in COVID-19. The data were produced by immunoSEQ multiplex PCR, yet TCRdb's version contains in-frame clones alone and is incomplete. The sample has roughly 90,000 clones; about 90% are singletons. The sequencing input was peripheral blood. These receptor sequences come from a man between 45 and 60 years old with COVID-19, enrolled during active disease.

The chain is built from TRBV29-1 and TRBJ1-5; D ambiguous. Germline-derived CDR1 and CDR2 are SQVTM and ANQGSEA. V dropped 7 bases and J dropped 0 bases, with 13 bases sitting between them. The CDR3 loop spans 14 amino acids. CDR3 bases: TGCAGCGCCTCGCCCACTAATAGCAATCAGCCCCAGCATTTT. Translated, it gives CSASPTNSNQPQHF.

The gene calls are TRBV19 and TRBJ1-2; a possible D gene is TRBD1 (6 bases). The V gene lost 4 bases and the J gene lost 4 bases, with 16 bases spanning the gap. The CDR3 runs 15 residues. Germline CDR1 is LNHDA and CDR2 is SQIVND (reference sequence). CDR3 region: CASSRKDRISYGYTF. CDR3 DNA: TGTGCCAGTAGTAGAAAGGACAGAATCTCCTATGGCTACACCTTC.

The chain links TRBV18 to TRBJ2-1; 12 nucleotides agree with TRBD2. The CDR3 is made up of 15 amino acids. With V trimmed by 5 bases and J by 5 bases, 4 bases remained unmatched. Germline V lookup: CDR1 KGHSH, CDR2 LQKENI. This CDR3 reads CASSALAGGNNEQFF. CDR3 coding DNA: TGTGCCAGCTCAGCACTAGCGGGGGGTAACAATGAGCAGTTCTTC.

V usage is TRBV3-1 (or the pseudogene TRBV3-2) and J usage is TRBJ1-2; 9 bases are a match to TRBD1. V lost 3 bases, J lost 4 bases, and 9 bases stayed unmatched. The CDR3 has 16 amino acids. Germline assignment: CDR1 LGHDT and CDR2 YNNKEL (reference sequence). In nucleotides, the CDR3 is TGTGCCAGCAGCCAGCCGAGAAGGACAGGGGCCTATGGCTACACCTTC. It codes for CASSQPRRTGAYGYTF.

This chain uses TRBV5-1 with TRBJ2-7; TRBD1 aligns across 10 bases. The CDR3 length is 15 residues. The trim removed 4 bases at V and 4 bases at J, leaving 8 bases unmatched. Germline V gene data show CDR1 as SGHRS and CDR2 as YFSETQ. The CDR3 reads CASSQGTGVYYEQYF. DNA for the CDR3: TGCGCCAGCAGCCAGGGGACAGGGGTATATTACGAGCAGTACTTC.

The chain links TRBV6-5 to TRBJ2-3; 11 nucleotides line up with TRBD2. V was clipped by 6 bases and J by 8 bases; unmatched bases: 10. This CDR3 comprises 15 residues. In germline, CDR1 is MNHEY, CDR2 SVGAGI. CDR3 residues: CASRGTSGGEGTQYF. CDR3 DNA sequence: TGTGCCAGCAGAGGAACTAGCGGGGGTGAAGGTACGCAGTATTTT.

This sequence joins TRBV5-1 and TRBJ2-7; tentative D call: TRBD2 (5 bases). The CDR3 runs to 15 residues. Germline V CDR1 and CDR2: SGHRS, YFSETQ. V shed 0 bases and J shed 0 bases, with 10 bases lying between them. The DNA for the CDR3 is TGCGCCAGCAGCTTGGAGTCTAGCTACTCCTACGAGCAGTACTTC. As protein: CASSLESSYSYEQYF.

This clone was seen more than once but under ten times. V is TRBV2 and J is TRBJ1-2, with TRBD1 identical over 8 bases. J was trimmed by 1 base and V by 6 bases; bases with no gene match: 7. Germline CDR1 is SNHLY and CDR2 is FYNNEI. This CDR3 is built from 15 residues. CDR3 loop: CASRQNRGDNYGYTF. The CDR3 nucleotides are TGTGCCAGCAGACAAAACAGGGGGGATAACTATGGCTACACCTTC.

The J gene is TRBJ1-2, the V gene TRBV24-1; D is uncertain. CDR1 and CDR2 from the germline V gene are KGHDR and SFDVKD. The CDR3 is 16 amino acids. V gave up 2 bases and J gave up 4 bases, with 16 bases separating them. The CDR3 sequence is CATSDSRRVTAYGYTF. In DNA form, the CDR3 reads TGTGCCACCAGTGATTCCCGCAGAGTGACTGCCTATGGCTACACCTTC.

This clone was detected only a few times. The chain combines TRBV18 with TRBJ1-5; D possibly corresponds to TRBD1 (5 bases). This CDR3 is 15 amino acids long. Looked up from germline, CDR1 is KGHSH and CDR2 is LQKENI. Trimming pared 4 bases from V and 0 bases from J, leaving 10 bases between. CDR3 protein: CASSRQKNSNQPQHF. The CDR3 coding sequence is TGTGCCAGCTCACGACAGAAAAATAGCAATCAGCCCCAGCATTTT.

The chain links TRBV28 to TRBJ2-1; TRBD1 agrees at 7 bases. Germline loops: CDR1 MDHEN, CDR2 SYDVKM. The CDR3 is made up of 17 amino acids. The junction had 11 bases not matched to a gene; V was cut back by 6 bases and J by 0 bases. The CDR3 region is CASRGQKDRTSYNEQFF. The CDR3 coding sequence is TGTGCCAGCAGGGGACAGAAGGACAGGACCTCCTACAATGAGCAGTTCTTC.

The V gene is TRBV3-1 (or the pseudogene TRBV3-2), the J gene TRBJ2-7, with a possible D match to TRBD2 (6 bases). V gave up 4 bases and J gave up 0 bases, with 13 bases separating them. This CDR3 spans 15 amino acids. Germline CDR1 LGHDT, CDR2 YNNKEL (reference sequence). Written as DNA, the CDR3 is TGTGCCAGCAGCCCCTACGGGGGACTCTCCTACGAGCAGTACTTC. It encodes CASSPYGGLSYEQYF.

The CDR3 coding sequence is TGTGCCTGGAGTGCGGGTCTGCTGAACACTGAAGCTTTCTTT. Translating it yields CAWSAGLLNTEAFF. The gene calls are TRBV30 and TRBJ1-1; D is ambiguous. Germline V gene lookup returns CDR1 GTSNPN and CDR2 SVGIG (reference sequence). V was cut by 1 base and J by 0 bases, with 9 bases left in between. This CDR3 is 14 amino acids long.

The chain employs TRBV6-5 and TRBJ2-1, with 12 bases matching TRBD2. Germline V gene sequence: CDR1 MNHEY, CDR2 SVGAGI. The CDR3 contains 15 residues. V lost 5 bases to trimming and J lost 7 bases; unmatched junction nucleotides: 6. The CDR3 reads CASSPLAGGLNEQFF. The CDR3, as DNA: TGTGCCAGCAGTCCGCTAGCGGGGGGGCTTAATGAGCAGTTCTTC.

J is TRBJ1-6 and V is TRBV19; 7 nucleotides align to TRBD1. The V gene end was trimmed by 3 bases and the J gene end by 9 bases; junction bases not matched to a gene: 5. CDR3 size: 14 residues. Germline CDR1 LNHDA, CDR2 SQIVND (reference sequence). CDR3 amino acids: CASSIEGGGSPLHF. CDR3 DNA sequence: TGTGCCAGTAGTATTGAAGGGGGCGGTTCACCCCTCCACTTT.

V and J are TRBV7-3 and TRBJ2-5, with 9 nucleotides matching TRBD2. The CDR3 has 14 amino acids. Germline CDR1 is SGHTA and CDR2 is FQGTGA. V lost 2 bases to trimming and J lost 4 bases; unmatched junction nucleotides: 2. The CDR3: CASSLAGGPETQYF. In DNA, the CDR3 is TGTGCCAGCAGCTTAGCGGGGGGGCCAGAGACCCAGTACTTC.

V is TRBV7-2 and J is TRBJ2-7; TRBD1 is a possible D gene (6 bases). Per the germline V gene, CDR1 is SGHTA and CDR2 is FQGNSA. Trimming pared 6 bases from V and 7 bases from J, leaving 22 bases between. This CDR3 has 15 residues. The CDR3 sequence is CASSVRERGSREQYF. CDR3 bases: TGTGCCAGCAGTGTAAGGGAGAGGGGGTCGCGGGAGCAGTACTTC.

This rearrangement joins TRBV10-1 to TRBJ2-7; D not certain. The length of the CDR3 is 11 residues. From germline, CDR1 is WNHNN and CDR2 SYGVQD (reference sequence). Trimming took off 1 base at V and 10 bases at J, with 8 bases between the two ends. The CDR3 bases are TGCGCCAGCAGTGAGTTCGGAGCCCAGTACTTC. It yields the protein CASSEFGAQYF.

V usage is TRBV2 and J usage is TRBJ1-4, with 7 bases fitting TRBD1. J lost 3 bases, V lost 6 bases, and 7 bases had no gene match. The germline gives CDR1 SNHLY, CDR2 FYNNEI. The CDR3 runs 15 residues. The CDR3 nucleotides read TGTGCCAGCAGGTTGGGGGGACAGTCTAATGAAAAACTGTTTTTT. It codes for CASRLGGQSNEKLFF.

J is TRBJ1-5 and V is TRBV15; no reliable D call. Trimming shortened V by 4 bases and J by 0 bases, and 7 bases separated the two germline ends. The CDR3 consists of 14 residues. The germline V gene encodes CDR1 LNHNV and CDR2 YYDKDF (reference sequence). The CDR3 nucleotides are TGTGCCACCAGCACAGACGGTAGCAATCAGCCCCAGCATTTT. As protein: CATSTDGSNQPQHF.